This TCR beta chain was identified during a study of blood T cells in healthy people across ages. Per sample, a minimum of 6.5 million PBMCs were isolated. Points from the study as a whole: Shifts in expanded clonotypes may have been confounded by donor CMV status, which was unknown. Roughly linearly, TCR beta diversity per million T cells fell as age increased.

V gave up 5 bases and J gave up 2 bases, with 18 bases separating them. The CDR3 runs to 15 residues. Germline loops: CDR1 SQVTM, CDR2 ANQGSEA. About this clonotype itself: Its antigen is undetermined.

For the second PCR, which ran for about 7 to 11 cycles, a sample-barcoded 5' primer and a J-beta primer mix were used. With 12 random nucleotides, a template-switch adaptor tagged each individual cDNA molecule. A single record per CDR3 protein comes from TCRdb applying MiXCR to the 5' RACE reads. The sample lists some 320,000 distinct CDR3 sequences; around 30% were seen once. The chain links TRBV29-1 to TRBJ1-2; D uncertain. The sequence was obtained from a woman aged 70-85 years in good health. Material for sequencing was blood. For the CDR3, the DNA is TGCAGCGTTTGGTCCGCCGGCGTATTAAACTATGGCTACACCTTC. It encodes CSVWSAGVLNYGYTF.